This is a list of T cell receptor beta chains from one sample in a study of T cell responses to AZD1222 COVID-19 vaccine. The assay was immunoSEQ multiplex PCR, and TCRdb's table has in-frame clones only and misses some. The profile shows under 200,000 clones, 88% of them singletons. The specimen comprised peripheral blood, sampled on day 0 of AZD1222 vaccination. These TCRs come from an adult in good health. CDR3s include the opening cysteine and the closing phenylalanine or tryptophan. The order of the fields is J gene, D gene, V gene, clone size, CDR3 protein, CDR3 DNA. The D gene is left open where the match is weak. Size is stated for part of the rows, as once, few or many counts, or as a class when the clone is expanded.

>TRBJ1-5|TRBD1|TRBV28|NA
CASSSRDSVNQPQHF
TGTGCCAGCAGCTCAAGGGACAGTGTCAATCAGCCCCAGCATTTT
>TRBJ1-4|NA|TRBV9|NA
CASSVATGATNEKLFF
TGTGCCAGCAGCGTAGCTACGGGGGCAACTAATGAAAAACTGTTTTTT
>TRBJ2-1|TRBD2|TRBV7-2|NA
CASSFSVRRGSSYNEQFF
TGTGCCAGCAGCTTCTCCGTCAGGCGGGGGAGCTCCTACAATGAGCAGTTCTTC
>TRBJ2-7|NA|TRBV18|NA
CASSADIPYEQYF
TGTGCCAGCTCGGCGGACATCCCCTACGAGCAGTACTTC
>TRBJ1-4|TRBD1|TRBV27|NA
CASSTDRVSEKLFF
TGTGCCAGCAGCACGGACAGGGTAAGTGAAAAACTGTTTTTT
>TRBJ2-7|NA|TRBV6-2/TRBV6-3|NA
CASSATAEYEQYF
TGTGCCAGCAGTGCGACGGCTGAGTACGAGCAGTACTTC
>TRBJ2-1|TRBD1|TRBV4-3|NA
CASSHEPAGTGHYNEQFF
TGCGCCAGCAGCCACGAGCCCGCCGGGACAGGGCACTACAATGAGCAGTTCTTC
>TRBJ2-7|NA|TRBV6-2/TRBV6-3|few
CASSSPAGNYEQYF
TGTGCCAGCAGTTCCCCGGCGGGGAACTACGAGCAGTACTTC
>TRBJ1-2|NA|TRBV6-2/TRBV6-3|NA
CASSFLLSYGYTF
TGTGCCAGCAGTTTCCTATTGTCCTATGGCTACACCTTC
>TRBJ2-3|NA|TRBV4-3|NA
CASSQEMGGGRFGADTQYF
TGCGCCAGCAGCCAAGAAATGGGGGGCGGGAGATTTGGCGCAGATACGCAGTATTTT
>TRBJ2-7|TRBD1|TRBV27|NA
CASSLRQSTGGREQYF
TGTGCCAGCAGTTTAAGGCAGTCGACAGGGGGCCGGGAGCAGTACTTC
>TRBJ2-1|TRBD2|TRBV5-5|NA
CASSWYRTSGSSHNEQFF
TGTGCCAGCAGCTGGTACCGGACTAGCGGGAGTAGCCACAATGAGCAGTTCTTC
>TRBJ1-3|NA|TRBV12-3/TRBV12-4|NA
CASILGNTIYF
TGTGCCAGCATTCTGGGAAACACCATATATTTT
>TRBJ1-5|NA|TRBV28|NA
CASSDRNNQPQHF
TGTGCCAGCAGTGACAGGAATAATCAGCCCCAGCATTTT
>TRBJ1-4|NA|TRBV21-1|NA
CASSIYRDRGEKLFF
TGTGCCAGCAGCATATACCGGGACAGGGGTGAAAAACTGTTTTTT
>TRBJ1-1|NA|TRBV25-1|NA
CASSDLRTEGRVAAFF
TGTGCCAGCAGTGACCTGCGGACAGAGGGGCGGGTAGCCGCTTTCTTT
>TRBJ2-2|TRBD1|TRBV6-2/TRBV6-3|NA
CASSPGGQALNTGELFF
TGTGCCAGCAGCCCCGGCGGACAGGCACTGAACACCGGGGAGCTGTTTTTT
>TRBJ1-4|NA|TRBV6-6|NA
CATVGVNEKLFF
TGTGCCACCGTAGGGGTTAATGAAAAACTGTTTTTT
>TRBJ2-2|TRBD2|TRBV7-2|NA
CASSLGRRDYQSTGELFF
TGTGCCAGCAGCTTAGGCCGCCGGGACTACCAATCCACCGGGGAGCTGTTTTTT
>TRBJ2-7|NA|TRBV4-3|few
CASSQDGNPIRF
TGCGCCAGCAGCCAAGATGGGAACCCAATCAGGTTC
>TRBJ2-1|TRBD1|TRBV29-1|few
CSVETLRTGTGYNEQFF
TGCAGCGTTGAAACCCTCCGAACCGGGACAGGTTACAATGAGCAGTTCTTC
>TRBJ1-4|NA|TRBV6-1|NA
CASSEGTAATNEKLFF
TGTGCCAGCAGTGAAGGGACAGCTGCAACTAATGAAAAACTGTTTTTT
>TRBJ2-7|NA|TRBV5-1|NA
CASSLPGLKVGFSYEQYF
TGCGCCAGCAGCTTACCGGGACTCAAAGTTGGATTCTCCTACGAGCAGTACTTC
>TRBJ1-6|NA|TRBV7-7|NA
CASSLGGGPSYNSPLHF
TGTGCCAGCAGCTTAGGGGGCGGACCGTCCTATAATTCACCCCTCCACTTT
>TRBJ1-5|NA|TRBV5-8|NA
CASSPLGVRQPQHF
TGTGCCAGCAGCCCCTTAGGGGTGCGTCAGCCCCAGCATTTT
>TRBJ1-5|NA|TRBV28|NA
CASMRGGGNQPQHF
TGTGCCAGCATGCGGGGAGGGGGCAATCAGCCCCAGCATTTT
>TRBJ1-5|NA|TRBV28|NA
CASSLAGNQPQHF
TGTGCCAGCAGTTTGGCGGGTAATCAGCCCCAGCATTTT
>TRBJ2-7|NA|TRBV12-3/TRBV12-4|once
CASSLDYSYEQYF
TGTGCCAGCAGTCTCGACTACTCCTACGAGCAGTACTTC
>TRBJ2-7|TRBD1|TRBV9|NA
CASSVASGQRYEQYF
TGTGCCAGCAGCGTAGCTTCGGGACAGAGATACGAGCAGTACTTC